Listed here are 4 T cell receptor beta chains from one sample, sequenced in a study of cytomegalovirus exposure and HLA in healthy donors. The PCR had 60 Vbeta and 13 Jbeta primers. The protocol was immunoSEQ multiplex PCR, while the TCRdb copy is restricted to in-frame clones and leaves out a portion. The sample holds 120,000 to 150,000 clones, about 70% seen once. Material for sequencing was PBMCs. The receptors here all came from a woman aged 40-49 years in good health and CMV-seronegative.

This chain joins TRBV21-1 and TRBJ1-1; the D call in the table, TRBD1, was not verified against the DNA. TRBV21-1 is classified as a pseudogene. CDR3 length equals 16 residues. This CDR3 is CASSLPRWTGDTEAFF. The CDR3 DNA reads TGTGCCAGCAGCTTACCCCGGTGGACAGGGGACACTGAAGCTTTCTTT.

CDR3 sequence: CASSPGRDRGRGYTF. The CDR3 coding sequence is TGTGCCAGCAGCCCTGGGAGGGACAGGGGGAGAGGCTACACCTTC. V is TRBV11-2 and J is TRBJ1-2, with TRBD1 matching over 11 bases. The V segment lost 5 bases and the J segment 8 bases; nucleotides outside the gene matches: 10. This CDR3 is 15 amino acids long. CDR1 SGHAT and CDR2 FQNNGV come from the germline V gene.

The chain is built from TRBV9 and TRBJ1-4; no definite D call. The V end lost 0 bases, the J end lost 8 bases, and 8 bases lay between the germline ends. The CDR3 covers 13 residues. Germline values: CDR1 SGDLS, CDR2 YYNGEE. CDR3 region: CASSVATGEKLFF. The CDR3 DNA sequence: TGTGCCAGCAGCGTAGCTACGGGAGAAAAACTGTTTTTT.

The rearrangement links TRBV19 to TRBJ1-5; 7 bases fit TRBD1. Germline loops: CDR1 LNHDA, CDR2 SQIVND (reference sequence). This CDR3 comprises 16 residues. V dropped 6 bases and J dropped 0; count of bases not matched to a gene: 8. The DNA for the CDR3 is TGTGCCAGTAGCCTCGGACAGGTTTATAGCAATCAGCCCCAGCATTTT. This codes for CASSLGQVYSNQPQHF.